The clone carrying this T cell receptor (beta chain) was seen at least ten times. This entry belongs to a study of T-cell reconstitution after alpha-beta-depleted transplantation in children. The CDR3 consists of 13 residues. V shed 6 bases, J shed 0 bases, and the junction held 0 bases outside the gene matches. Construction of the TCRbeta library involved unique molecular identifiers. In TCRdb, the PCR reads were re-called with MiXCR into one record per CDR3 protein. The sample lists over 150,000 distinct CDR3 sequences, about 6.8% occurring once. This receptor was taken from a human donor who donated a stem cell graft to a child with Wiskott-Aldrich syndrome. This sample comprised PBMCs from the stem cell graft donor, obtained from the stem cell graft. The chain couples TRBV12-3 or TRBV12-4 to TRBJ2-5; TRBD1 agrees at 8 bases. The CDR3 region has the DNA TGTGCCAGCAGGGACAGGGACCAAGAGACCCAGTACTTC. Protein sequence: CASRDRDQETQYF.